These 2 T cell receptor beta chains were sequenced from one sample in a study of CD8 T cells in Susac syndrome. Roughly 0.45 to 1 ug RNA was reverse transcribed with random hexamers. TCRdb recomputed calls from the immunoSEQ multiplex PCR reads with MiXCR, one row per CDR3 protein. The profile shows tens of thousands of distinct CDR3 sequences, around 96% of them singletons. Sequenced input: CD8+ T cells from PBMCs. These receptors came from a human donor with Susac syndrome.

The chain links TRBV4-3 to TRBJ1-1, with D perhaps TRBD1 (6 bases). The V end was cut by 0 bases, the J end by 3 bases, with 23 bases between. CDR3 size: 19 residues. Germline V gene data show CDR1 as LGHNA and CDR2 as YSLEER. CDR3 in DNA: TGCGCCAGCAGCCAAGATCAACTTGCAGATCCAGGGGAGGACACTGAAGCTTTCTTT. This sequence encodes CASSQDQLADPGEDTEAFF.

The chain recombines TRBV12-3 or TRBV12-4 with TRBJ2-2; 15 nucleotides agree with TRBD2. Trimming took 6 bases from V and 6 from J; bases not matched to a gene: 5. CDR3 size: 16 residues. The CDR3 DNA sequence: TGTGCCAGCAGCCGGGGACTAGCGGGGGGCCCCGGGGAGCTGTTTTTT. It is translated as CASSRGLAGGPGELFF.